This T cell receptor beta chain derives from a study of Ad26.COV2.S vaccination and SARS-CoV-2 variants. At the level of the study: Dosing was one shot or two shots 56 days apart.

Sample treatment: some 19 received Ad26.COV2.S at low or high dose, single or two shots; about 5 received placebo; per-sample allocation not given. Material that was analyzed had been drawn on day 63 after the first vaccine or placebo injection. V lost 0 bases to trimming and J lost 2 bases, with 10 bases between them. This CDR3 has 15 amino acids. Germline loops: CDR1 SGHNT, CDR2 YYREEE (reference sequence). The method was immunoSEQ multiplex PCR; TCRdb's version includes in-frame clones alone and lacks a portion of them. The data hold fewer than 800,000 clones, with roughly 90% observed a single time.

The TCR originated in a person aged 18 to 59 who received the Ad26.COV2.S COVID-19 vaccine or a placebo. The material sequenced was peripheral blood, taken in a trial of Ad26.COV2.S vaccine versus placebo. The chain carries TRBV5-4 and TRBJ2-3, with D possibly matching TRBD2 (5 bases). In DNA form, the CDR3 reads TGTGCCAGCAGCTTGGCCGCGGGTCCCACAGATACGCAGTATTTT. Translating it yields CASSLAAGPTDTQYF.